This T cell receptor (beta chain) was sequenced during a study of blood T cell repertoires in COVID-19. Looking at the study overall: T cells, B-cell-depleted T cells, or PBMCs provided the cDNA or gDNA that served as material.

Recruits, aged roughly 18 to 90 years, lived in some 25 US areas. Donors in Cohort 3 counted as recovered after two negative PCRs, clearance, or symptom resolution. Germline-derived CDR1 and CDR2 are MGHDK and SYGVNS. V was pared by 3 bases and J by 8 bases, with 6 bases of the junction left unmatched. The CDR3 is 16 residues long. In the authors' workflow: Scientists estimated how many nucleated cells there were by amplifying reference gene primers. Clones were read by immunoSEQ multiplex PCR, and TCRdb kept only the in-frame ones, dropping some. V and J calls and clone size are as listed in that table; D and trimming were resolved from the DNA. The data show more than 350,000 clones, more than 75% seen once.

The material sequenced was PBMCs or T cells enriched from blood (not recorded which). The gene calls are TRBV25-1 and TRBJ2-1; 14 positions agree with TRBD2. The origin of this receptor is a woman aged 45 to 65 who had recovered from COVID-19. CDR3 DNA: TGTGCCAGCAGTGAGACTAGCGGGGGGGCCTGGGATGAGCAGTTCTTC. It encodes CASSETSGGAWDEQFF.